This entry concerns a single T cell receptor (beta chain). Measured with immunoSEQ multiplex PCR; TCRdb has only the in-frame clones, and not every one. The sample shows 87,000 or so clones, about 89% of them seen only once. The record originates from a study of T cell responses to AZD1222 COVID-19 vaccine. Trimming pared 3 bases from V and 7 bases from J, leaving 18 bases between. CDR1 and CDR2 (germline): KGHSH, LQKENI. This CDR3 is built from 15 residues. This clonotype originated in an adult in good health. The sequencing here drew on peripheral blood, taken on day 0 of AZD1222 vaccination. The chain is built from TRBV18 and TRBJ1-2; D perhaps matches TRBD1 (5 bases). The CDR3 DNA is TGTGCCAGCTCACCTGGGCCAGGGTTATCGGGTGGCTACACCTTC. The encoded protein is CASSPGPGLSGGYTF.